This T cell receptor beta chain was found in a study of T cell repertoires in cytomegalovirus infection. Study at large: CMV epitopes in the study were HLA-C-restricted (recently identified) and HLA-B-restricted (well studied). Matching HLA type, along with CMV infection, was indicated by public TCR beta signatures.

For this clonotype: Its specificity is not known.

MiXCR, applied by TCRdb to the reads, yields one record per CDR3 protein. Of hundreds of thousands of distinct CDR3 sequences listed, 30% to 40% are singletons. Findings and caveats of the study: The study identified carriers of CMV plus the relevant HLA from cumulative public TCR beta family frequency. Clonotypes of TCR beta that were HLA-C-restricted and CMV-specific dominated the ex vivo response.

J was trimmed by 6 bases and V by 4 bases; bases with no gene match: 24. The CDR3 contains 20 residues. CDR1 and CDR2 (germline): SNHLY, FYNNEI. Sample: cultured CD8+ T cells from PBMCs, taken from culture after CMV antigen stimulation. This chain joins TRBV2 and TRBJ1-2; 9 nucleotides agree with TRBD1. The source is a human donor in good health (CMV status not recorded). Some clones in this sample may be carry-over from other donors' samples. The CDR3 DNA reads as TGTGCCAGCAGTGGGGGGACAGGGTCCCCACGGAGTCCGTCATCCGATGGCTACACCTTC. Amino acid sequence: CASSGGTGSPRSPSSDGYTF.